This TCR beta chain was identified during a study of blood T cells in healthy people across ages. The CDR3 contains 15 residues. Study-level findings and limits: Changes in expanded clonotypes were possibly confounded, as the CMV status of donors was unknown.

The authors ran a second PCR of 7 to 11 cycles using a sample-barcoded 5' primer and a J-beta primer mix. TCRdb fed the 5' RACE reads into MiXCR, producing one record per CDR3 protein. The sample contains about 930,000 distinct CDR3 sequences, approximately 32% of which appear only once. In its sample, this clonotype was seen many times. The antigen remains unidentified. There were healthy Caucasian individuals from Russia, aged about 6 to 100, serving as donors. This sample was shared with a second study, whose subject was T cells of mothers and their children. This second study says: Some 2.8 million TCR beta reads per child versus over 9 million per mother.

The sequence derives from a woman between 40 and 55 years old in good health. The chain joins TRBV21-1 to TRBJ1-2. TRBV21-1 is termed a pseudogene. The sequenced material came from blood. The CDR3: CASSKHNRDNYGYTF. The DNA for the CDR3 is TGTGCCAGCAGCAAACACAACAGAGACAACTATGGCTACACCTTC.